These T cell receptor beta chains were read from a single sample in a study of blood T cell repertoires in COVID-19. Measured with immunoSEQ multiplex PCR; TCRdb has only the in-frame clones, and not every one. Here the sample spans around 110,000 clones, approximately 90% being singletons. Sample: peripheral blood. These TCRs come from a human donor with active COVID-19. The donor label of this sample is uncertain. The CDR3 runs from the conserved cysteine through the conserved F or W. D genes are given only for firm matches. Some rows have no size entry. The others give once, few or many, or a class for an expanded clone.

>-|TRBV19|TRBD1|TRBJ1-5
TGTGCCAGTAGTATCCTCGGGACAGGGGTTTATAGCAATCAGCCCCAGCATTTT
CASSILGTGVYSNQPQHF
>-|TRBV19|TRBD1|TRBJ2-7
TGTGCCAGTGGACAGGGGACGCCCTACGAGCAGTACTTC
CASGQGTPYEQYF
>-|TRBV18|-|TRBJ2-3
TGTGCCAGCTCCCAAACTAGCCCCGGCACAGATACGCAGTATTTT
CASSQTSPGTDTQYF
>once|TRBV11-2|-|TRBJ1-1
TGTGCCAGCAGCCCACTCTATTACGGCACTGAAGCTTTCTTT
CASSPLYYGTEAFF
>-|TRBV19|TRBD1|TRBJ1-1
TGTGCCAGTAGTCATCAGGGGGTCGCTGAAGCTTTCTTT
CASSHQGVAEAFF
>-|TRBV27|-|TRBJ2-3
TGTGCCAGCAGTTTCCAGGTTACAGATACGCAGTATTTT
CASSFQVTDTQYF
>few|TRBV28|-|TRBJ1-6
TGTGCCAGCAGTGACGACTGGAATTCACCCCTCCACTTT
CASSDDWNSPLHF
>-|TRBV6-5|-|TRBJ1-3
TGTGCCAGCAGTCGGGACACATTCTCTGGAAACACCATATATTTT
CASSRDTFSGNTIYF
>-|TRBV28|-|TRBJ1-2
TGTGCCAGCAGTAGGCGAAGGGGCAACTATGGCTACACCTTC
CASSRRRGNYGYTF
>-|TRBV4-1|-|TRBJ1-2
TGCGCCAGCAGCCAAATATCGGGTTCTAACTATGGCTACACCTTC
CASSQISGSNYGYTF
>-|TRBV29-1|TRBD1|TRBJ2-3
TGCAGCGTTGCGGGACAGGGGATGTGGCGAGATACGCAGTATTTT
CSVAGQGMWRDTQYF
>few|TRBV6-5|-|TRBJ1-6
TGTGCCAGCAGTTACTTCGTCAATTCACCCCTCCACTTT
CASSYFVNSPLHF
>-|TRBV2|TRBD1|TRBJ2-1
TGTGCCAGCAGTGAAGTTCCGGTCCCGGCGCCTAGGGGCCTACAGGGGGAAATATACAATGAGCAGTTCTTC
CASSEVPVPAPRGLQGEIYNEQFF
>-|TRBV5-1|TRBD1|TRBJ1-4
TGCGCCAGCAGCTTCGGACAGGGTGATGAAAAACTGTTTTTT
CASSFGQGDEKLFF
>-|TRBV19|-|TRBJ1-3
TGTGCCACCAAGTACTCCGGCTCTGGAAACACCATATATTTT
CATKYSGSGNTIYF
>-|TRBV3-1/TRBV3-2|TRBD1|TRBJ2-2
TGTGCCAGCAGCCGTCGACAGGGGGGGGTAGGGGAGCTGTTTTTT
CASSRRQGGVGELFF
>-|TRBV7-2|TRBD1|TRBJ2-5
TGTGCCAGCAGCTTCGACAGGGGGCAAGAGACCCAGTACTTC
CASSFDRGQETQYF
>-|TRBV3-1/TRBV3-2|-|TRBJ1-5
TGTGCCAGCAGCCAAACCAGGGGTCCCAATCAGCCCCAGCATTTT
CASSQTRGPNQPQHF
>-|TRBV7-6|TRBD1|TRBJ2-7
TGTGCCAGCAGCGTCCGGGACAGCTCCTACGAGCAGTACTTC
CASSVRDSSYEQYF
>-|TRBV19|-|TRBJ2-1
TGTGCCAGTAGTATGGGCGGGGCATACAATGAGCAGTTCTTC
CASSMGGAYNEQFF
>-|TRBV27|-|TRBJ2-7
TGTGCCAGCAGTTCACCAACCACAGGGCTGCGGAACGAGCAGTACTTC
CASSSPTTGLRNEQYF
>once|TRBV7-9|TRBD1|TRBJ2-3
TGTGCCAGCAGCCCAGACAGGGGCTGGGGAAATACGCAGTATTTT
CASSPDRGWGNTQYF
>once|TRBV28|-|TRBJ1-5
TGTGCCAGCAGTTTACAGGGAATGAGCAATCAGCCCCAGCATTTT
CASSLQGMSNQPQHF
>-|TRBV11-2|TRBD1|TRBJ1-4
TGTGCCAGCAGCCCGGGACAGGGGGCGCGTTCTGGTGAAAAACTGTTTTTT
CASSPGQGARSGEKLFF
>once|TRBV7-9|-|TRBJ1-2
TGTGCCAGCAGCTTATCAGAACTACTTGGCTACACCTTC
CASSLSELLGYTF
>-|TRBV24-1|-|TRBJ2-1
TGTGCCACCAGTGGCCACGGACAATACAATGAGCAGTTCTTC
CATSGHGQYNEQFF
>-|TRBV28|-|TRBJ2-1
TGTGCCAGCAGTTTAAGGGGTCAAGGGTACAATGAGCAGTTCTTC
CASSLRGQGYNEQFF
>-|TRBV11-3|TRBD2|TRBJ2-2
TGTGCCAGCAGCCATCTCGCCAGCGGGGGGACCGGGGAGCTGTTTTTT
CASSHLASGGTGELFF
>few|TRBV6-5|-|TRBJ1-4
TGTGCCAGCAGTTCCTTTCGTCAGGGGATGGCTGAAAAACTGTTTTTT
CASSSFRQGMAEKLFF
>-|TRBV2|TRBD1|TRBJ1-6
TGTGCCAGCAGTCAGGACAGGACCCACAATTCACCCCTCCACTTT
CASSQDRTHNSPLHF
>once|TRBV10-3|-|TRBJ2-2
TGTGCCATCAGTGACAGGCCCAACACCGGGGAGCTGTTTTTT
CAISDRPNTGELFF
>-|TRBV28|-|TRBJ2-7
TGTGCCAGCAGTATAATAACAGGAAGTCGCTCCTACGAGCAGTACTTC
CASSIITGSRSYEQYF
>-|TRBV6-2/TRBV6-3|-|TRBJ2-1
TGTGCCAGCAGTTACTCGAACAGGTTGACTTACAATGAGCAGTTCTTC
CASSYSNRLTYNEQFF
>-|TRBV5-8|TRBD1|TRBJ1-1
TGTGCCAGCAGCGGGGACAGAGGGTGGGTGAACACTGAAGCTTTCTTT
CASSGDRGWVNTEAFF
>-|TRBV6-2/TRBV6-3|-|TRBJ2-3
TGTGCCAGCAGTTATCGTGAGGTTCCTAGCACAGATACGCAGTATTTT
CASSYREVPSTDTQYF
>-|TRBV6-1|-|TRBJ1-2
TGTGCCAGCAGTGATTACAGATATGGCTACACCTTC
CASSDYRYGYTF
>-|TRBV6-5|-|TRBJ1-2
TGTGCCAGCAGTTTAGAGACAGGTCCGGACTATGGCTACACCTTC
CASSLETGPDYGYTF
>few|TRBV7-2|-|TRBJ1-4
TGTGCCAGCAGCTTAGATGCAGGCTTCGGCAATGAAAAACTGTTTTTT
CASSLDAGFGNEKLFF
>-|TRBV9|-|TRBJ1-6
TGTGCCAGCAGCGTGACAGATAATTCACCCCTCCACTTT
CASSVTDNSPLHF
>-|TRBV12-5|-|TRBJ2-3
TGTGCTAGTGGTTTGGTACGGGACACAGATACGCAGTATTTT
CASGLVRDTDTQYF
>-|TRBV5-4|TRBD1|TRBJ1-5
TGTGCCAGCAGCATCGGACAGGGCTTCAATCAGCCCCAGCATTTT
CASSIGQGFNQPQHF
>-|TRBV5-1|-|TRBJ2-5
TGCGCCAGCAGCTATAGGAACTATTGGGAGACCCAGTACTTC
CASSYRNYWETQYF
>-|TRBV6-2/TRBV6-3|-|TRBJ2-7
TGTGCCAGCAGTTACACGGGGTTGGGTGAGCAGTACTTC
CASSYTGLGEQYF
>-|TRBV4-2|-|TRBJ1-2
TGTGCCAGCAGCCAATCAGGGAACTATGGCTACACCTTC
CASSQSGNYGYTF
>-|TRBV18|TRBD2|TRBJ2-2
TGTGCCAGCTCACCAATCGAAGCGGGGGACACCGGGGAGCTGTTTTTT
CASSPIEAGDTGELFF
>-|TRBV10-2|TRBD1|TRBJ1-1
TGCGCCAGCGAGGACAGGGGGCTCTCTGAAGCTTTCTTT
CASEDRGLSEAFF
>-|TRBV5-3|-|TRBJ1-2
TGTGCCAGAAGCTTGGTATTCGGGAATAACTATGGCTACACCTTC
CARSLVFGNNYGYTF
>-|TRBV18|-|TRBJ1-5
TGTGCCAGCTCCCAGTCAAGCAATCAGCCCCAGCATTTT
CASSQSSNQPQHF
>-|TRBV28|TRBD1|TRBJ1-6
TGTGCCAGCAGCCCCCTCGGACAGGGGAATTCACCCCTCCACTTT
CASSPLGQGNSPLHF
>-|TRBV27|TRBD1|TRBJ1-5
TGTGCCAGCAGTTCGCGAATCAGGGGGAATCAGCCCCAGCATTTT
CASSSRIRGNQPQHF
>-|TRBV7-2|-|TRBJ1-1
TGTGCCAGCAGCCAACGGGCGGGGTATCAAGCTTTCTTT
CASSQRAGYQAFF
>-|TRBV5-5|TRBD1|TRBJ1-3
TGTGCCAGCAGCTTGGCAAGCCCGGACAGGGTGGCAAACACCATATATTTT
CASSLASPDRVANTIYF
>-|TRBV11-1|-|TRBJ2-7
TGTGCCAGCAGCCGAGGCGGACAGCCACCCTACGAGCAGTACTTC
CASSRGGQPPYEQYF